This T cell receptor (beta chain) stems from a study of blood T cell repertoires in COVID-19. Study-level background: Italy, Spain and the United States were the sources of the convalescent and acute COVID-19 samples. PBMCs, B-cell-depleted T cells, or T cells provided the cDNA or gDNA that made up the material.

This clone was counted a few times. V was trimmed by 7 bases and J by 5 bases, leaving 12 bases between them. This CDR3 is built from 12 residues. Germline loops: CDR1 LNHDA, CDR2 SQIVND (reference sequence). Original processing methods: Estimates of nucleated cell counts were drawn from the amplification of reference gene primers. Clones were sequenced by immunoSEQ multiplex PCR, and TCRdb holds only the in-frame ones, with some missing. The V and J calls and clone size come from that table; D and trimming were worked out from the DNA. The top ten hold roughly 7.6% of the sample, which has fewer than 250,000 clones, approximately 82% seen once.

V is TRBV19 and J is TRBJ2-7; D is possibly TRBD2 (5 bases). The sequenced sample was peripheral blood. The sequence derives from a woman aged 50 to 60 with acute or convalescent COVID-19. CDR3 sequence: CASKFASNEQYF. In nucleotides, the CDR3 is TGTGCCAGTAAGTTCGCTAGCAACGAGCAGTACTTC.